Here is one T cell receptor beta chain with its context. This sample was taken from a study of human T cells and chemical hapten exposure. TCRdb analysed the RACE reads with MiXCR anew, one entry per CDR3 protein. There are some 97,000 distinct CDR3 sequences in the sample; 25% to 35% occur only once, and 10% lies in the top ten. Noted time point: patch test 3, about 24 weeks after DPC sensitization. The treatment was: therapeutic diphenylcyclopropenone sensitization with weekly scalp DPC. Unmatched junction bases numbered 9, after V lost 3 bases and J lost 4 bases. CDR3 size: 17 residues. This clonotype was sampled from a middle-aged man with alopecia areata. Some clones in this sample may be carry-over from other donors' samples. Sequences were derived from whole blood, sampled in connection with sensitization to the hapten diphenylcyclopropenone (DPC). V and J are TRBV12-3 or TRBV12-4 and TRBJ2-5, with 12 nucleotides matching TRBD1. Written as DNA, the CDR3 is TGTGCCAGCAGTTTCCCATTGGGACAGGGGGCAGGAGAGACCCAGTACTTC. Protein sequence: CASSFPLGQGAGETQYF.